These 15 T cell receptor beta chains originate from one sample sequenced in a study of identifying expanded T cells in peripheral blood (dated by TCRdb to the late 2010s). Library generation was performed with the immunoSEQ multiplex PCR assay. As stored in TCRdb, this immuneACCESS dataset retains in-frame rearrangements with V and J assigned. A fraction of the clones does not appear; measured against another copy, unresolved V genes explain less than half of the discrepancy, and the remainder lacks a known reason. A total of fewer than 85,000 clones appear in this sample, roughly four fifths of them only once. The ten top clones hold 18% of the sample. The sequenced sample was blood. These receptors all come from a person aged 18-70 years in good health.

The CDR3 sequence: CASRPSAGYTDTQYF. In DNA form, the CDR3 reads TGTGCCAGCAGACCAAGCGCTGGTTACACAGATACGCAGTATTTT. The chain carries TRBV2 and TRBJ2-3; D gene uncertain. V lost 6 bases, J lost 2 bases, and 15 bases lay in between. In germline, CDR1 is SNHLY, CDR2 FYNNEI. The CDR3 extends over 15 amino acids.

This rearrangement joins TRBV28 to TRBJ1-4; 10 positions agree with TRBD1. The length of the CDR3 is 15 residues. CDR1 is MDHEN, CDR2 SYDVKM, per germline. Germline trimming cut 4 bases from V and 7 bases from J; bases unmatched to any gene: 6. The CDR3 sequence: CASSSPTGGGEKLFF. The CDR3, as DNA: TGTGCCAGCAGTTCCCCGACAGGGGGCGGTGAAAAACTGTTTTTT.

This clone was detected once. The gene calls are TRBV6-5 and TRBJ2-7, with D perhaps matching TRBD1 (6 bases). The germline V gene encodes CDR1 MNHEY and CDR2 SVGAGI. V was cut by 0 bases and J by 9 bases, with 21 bases left in between. CDR3 length: 16 residues. The CDR3 spells CASSYSTIPGVKGQYF. The CDR3 nucleotides are TGTGCCAGCAGTTACTCGACTATCCCAGGGGTCAAGGGGCAGTACTTC.

This chain joins TRBV6-4 and TRBJ2-1; D remains ambiguous. The CDR3 totals 13 residues. V dropped 3 bases and J dropped 4 bases, with 7 bases sitting between them. Germline CDR1 and CDR2: MRHNA and SNTAGT. DNA of the CDR3: TGTGCCAGCAGTGATGAGGTTTACAATGAGCAGTTCTTC. Protein sequence: CASSDEVYNEQFF.

This chain links TRBV7-8 with TRBJ1-3; TRBD1 agrees at 8 bases. This CDR3 region has 16 residues. V gave up 2 bases and J gave up 0 bases; unmatched junction bases: 3. Per the germline V gene, CDR1 is SGHVS and CDR2 is FQNEAQ. Here the CDR3 reads CASSLTDRVSGNTIYF. In nucleotides, the CDR3 is TGTGCCAGCAGCTTAACGGACAGGGTCTCTGGAAACACCATATATTTT. The complete variable domain, with remaining parts taken from reference TRBV7-8 and TRBJ1-3, reads GAGVSQSPRYKVAKRGQDVALRCDPISGHVSLFWYQQALGQGPEFLTYFQNEAQLDKSGLPSDRFFAERPEGSVSTLKIQRTQQEDSAVYLCASSLTDRVSGNTIYFGEGSWLTVV.

The chain recombines TRBV7-9 with TRBJ2-5, with 9 bases matching TRBD2. J was trimmed by 3 bases and V by 6 bases; bases with no gene match: 8. This CDR3 is 15 amino acids long. CDR1 is SEHNR and CDR2 is FQNEAQ in the germline V gene (reference sequence). This CDR3 reads CASRVSGSLEETQYF. The CDR3 region has the DNA TGTGCCAGCAGGGTTAGCGGGAGCCTCGAAGAGACCCAGTACTTC.

V gene TRBV7-9 combines with J gene TRBJ2-3, with D possibly being TRBD2 (5 bases). This CDR3 contains 16 residues. Per germline, CDR1 SEHNR and CDR2 FQNEAQ (reference sequence). Trimming removed 1 base at V and 4 bases at J, with 15 bases between. The CDR3, as DNA: TGTGCCAGCAGCTTAGACCGGGAAACTAACGCAGATACGCAGTATTTT. This codes for CASSLDRETNADTQYF.

V usage is TRBV28 and J usage is TRBJ1-1; the D is unclear. This CDR3 has 13 amino acids. Trimming took off 6 bases at V and 2 bases at J, with 10 bases between the two ends. Germline V gene lookup returns CDR1 MDHEN and CDR2 SYDVKM. The CDR3 region is CASSKPSNTEAFF. The DNA of the CDR3 is TGTGCCAGCAGCAAACCAAGTAACACTGAAGCTTTCTTT.

The CDR3 sequence: CASSVPTSGGYNEQFF. The CDR3 nucleotides read TGCGCCAGCAGCGTCCCGACTAGCGGGGGATACAATGAGCAGTTCTTC. This chain connects TRBV5-1 to TRBJ2-1, with 12 bases aligning to TRBD2. Germline V gives CDR1 SGHRS, CDR2 YFSETQ. V trimming: 4 bases; J trimming: 4 bases; junction bases outside the gene matches: 6. This CDR3 has 16 residues.

The genes are TRBV28 and TRBJ1-5; perhaps TRBD1 as D (5 bases). V lost 4 bases, J lost 6 bases, and 16 bases lay in between. Germline CDR1 and CDR2: MDHEN and SYDVKM. The CDR3 sequence is 15 residues long. DNA of the CDR3: TGTGCCAGCAGTTGGGGACGGATAGATGGTCAGCCCCAGCATTTT. Amino acid sequence: CASSWGRIDGQPQHF.

The chain employs TRBV27 and TRBJ2-7, with 9 bases identical to TRBD1. V lost 3 bases and J lost 2; bases outside the gene matches: 5. CDR1 and CDR2 from the germline V gene are MNHEY and SMNVEV (reference sequence). The CDR3 has 15 amino acids. The CDR3 DNA reads as TGTGCCAGCAGTTTCACCGGGACAGGGACCTACGAGCAGTACTTC. Amino acid sequence: CASSFTGTGTYEQYF.

V usage is TRBV9 and J usage is TRBJ2-7; no reliable D call. CDR3 length: 13 residues. The V gene lost 0 bases and the J gene lost 7 bases, with 11 bases spanning the gap. Germline assignment: CDR1 SGDLS and CDR2 YYNGEE. This CDR3 is CASSVGGSREQYF. CDR3 DNA sequence: TGTGCCAGCAGCGTAGGGGGAAGCCGGGAGCAGTACTTC.

The chain is built from TRBV7-9 and TRBJ2-5; no firm D call. Germline values: CDR1 SEHNR, CDR2 FQNEAQ (reference sequence). The CDR3 spans 13 residues. Trimming pared 0 bases from V and 5 bases from J, leaving 7 bases between. The chain's CDR3 is CASSLAGFETQYF. The CDR3 DNA reads TGTGCCAGCAGCTTAGCGGGCTTTGAGACCCAGTACTTC. Variable domain in full (rest from reference TRBV7-9 and TRBJ2-5): DTGVSQNPRHKITKRGQNVTFRCDPISEHNRLYWYRQTLGQGPEFLTYFQNEAQLEKSRLLSDRFSAERPKGSFSTLEIQRTEQGDSAMYLCASSLAGFETQYFGPGTRLLVL.

The chain is built from TRBV28 and TRBJ1-2, with 9 nucleotides matching TRBD1. Unmatched junction bases numbered 9, after V lost 8 bases and J lost 8 bases. Germline V gene data show CDR1 as MDHEN and CDR2 as SYDVKM. The CDR3 covers 13 residues. The CDR3 DNA reads as TGTGCCAGCGGGGACAGGGCTGTTCAAGGCTACACCTTC. It encodes CASGDRAVQGYTF.

This sequence joins TRBV27 and TRBJ2-5; perhaps TRBD2 as D (7 bases). Germline values: CDR1 MNHEY, CDR2 SMNVEV (reference sequence). Trimming took 4 bases from V and 5 from J, leaving 23 bases between them. This CDR3 region has 17 residues. CDR3 residues: CASSSGGLGLRGETQYF. Here the CDR3 DNA reads TGTGCCAGCAGTTCGGGGGGCTTAGGACTAAGGGGCGAGACCCAGTACTTC.